This passage covers 18 T cell receptor beta chains from one sample sequenced in a study of lymphopenia after photon versus proton radiotherapy. Only in-frame clones appear in the TCRdb table, and some are missing; sequencing was by immunoSEQ multiplex PCR. The data contain 150,000 to 200,000 clones, about 85% of them singletons. The sequencing here drew on peripheral blood, taken from a patient treated with photon-based radiotherapy. The receptors originated from a man in his forties or fifties with gastric cancer.

The chain uses TRBV18 and TRBJ2-3; D is unresolved. The germline CDR1 and CDR2 sequences are KGHSH and LQKENI. The CDR3 has 15 residues. V lost 2 bases, J lost 1 base, and 10 bases lay in between. CDR3 protein: CASSPKGLGTDTQYF. CDR3 DNA sequence: TGTGCCAGCTCACCAAAGGGTTTGGGCACAGATACGCAGTATTTT. Using reference TRBV18 and TRBJ2-3 for the parts outside the CDR3, the full variable domain is NAGVMQNPRHLVRRRGQEARLRCSPMKGHSHVYWYRQLPEEGLKFMVYLQKENIIDESGMPKERFSAEFPKEGPSILRIQQVVRGDSAAYFCASSPKGLGTDTQYFGPGTRLTVL.

The V call is TRBV4-2, the J call TRBJ1-2, with 9 bases lining up with TRBD1. In germline, CDR1 is LGHNA, CDR2 YNFKEQ. The CDR3 spans 16 residues. V lost 0 bases, J lost 8 bases, and 10 bases stayed unmatched. This CDR3 is CASSQDLETGGRGYTF. The CDR3 nucleotides are TGTGCCAGCAGCCAAGATCTTGAGACAGGGGGTCGGGGCTACACCTTC.

This clone showed up just once. The chain combines TRBV30 with TRBJ1-1; D may be TRBD1 (6 bases). V lost 6 bases and J 1 base, leaving 18 bases between the germline ends. The CDR3 is 15 residues long. Germline loops: CDR1 GTSNPN, CDR2 SVGIG (reference sequence). CDR3: CACIRRTVSNTEAFF. CDR3 sequence (DNA): TGTGCCTGTATCAGACGGACAGTATCGAACACTGAAGCTTTCTTT.

CDR3 sequence reads: CASSLAVMGDTQYF. CDR3 DNA sequence: TGTGCCAGCAGCTTAGCGGTTATGGGGGATACGCAGTATTTT. The V and J genes are TRBV7-9 and TRBJ2-3, with D uncertain. Trimming took 0 bases from V and 6 from J, leaving 10 bases between them. The CDR3 is made up of 14 amino acids. The germline V gene encodes CDR1 SEHNR and CDR2 FQNEAQ (reference sequence).

The chain is built from TRBV7-9 and TRBJ2-7; perhaps D is TRBD1 or TRBD2 (5 bases each). The CDR3 loop spans 15 amino acids. Germline CDR1 reads SEHNR; CDR2 reads FQNEAQ (reference sequence). With 3 bases removed from V and 2 bases from J, the gap between germline ends came to 14 bases. The CDR3 DNA sequence: TGTGCCAGCAGCTTTTCCGGGACGAAAGCCTACGAGCAGTACTTC. It codes for CASSFSGTKAYEQYF.

The chain is built from TRBV7-8 and TRBJ1-5, with a weak D call TRBD1 (5 bases). The CDR3 sequence is 13 residues long. The ends were cut back, 5 bases at V and 1 base at J, with 6 bases in the middle. CDR1 SGHVS and CDR2 FQNEAQ come from the germline V gene. This CDR3 is CASSAGSNQPQHF. DNA for the CDR3: TGTGCCAGCAGCGCAGGGAGCAATCAGCCCCAGCATTTT.

The rearrangement joins TRBV11-3 to TRBJ2-5, with 10 bases that match TRBD2. The CDR3 length is 16 residues. Germline CDR1 and CDR2: SGHNT and YENEEA. J gave up 5 bases and V 5 bases, and 11 bases lay outside the gene matches. The CDR3 nucleotides are TGTGCCAGCAGCGCAAGGAGCGGGAGGGCCGGGGAGACCCAGTACTTC. This codes for CASSARSGRAGETQYF.

The rearrangement links TRBV18 to TRBJ2-2, with 11 bases fitting TRBD2. CDR3 length: 16 amino acids. The V gene's germline CDR1 is KGHSH and CDR2 LQKENI. Trimming at V came to 0 bases and at J to 4 bases, leaving 1 base not matched to a gene. This CDR3 reads CASSPPGTSGTGELFF. The CDR3 DNA is TGTGCCAGCTCACCACCGGGGACTAGCGGCACCGGGGAGCTGTTTTTT.

The genes are TRBV15 and TRBJ2-2; D possibly corresponds to TRBD2 (5 bases). Germline assignment: CDR1 LNHNV and CDR2 YYDKDF (reference sequence). CDR3 length equals 17 residues. V lost 4 bases, J lost 7 bases, and 22 bases lay in between. CDR3: CATSNRDPPIFFGELFF. Here the CDR3 DNA reads TGTGCCACCAGCAACCGGGATCCCCCCATCTTCTTCGGGGAGCTGTTTTTT.

The chain links TRBV2 to TRBJ1-1, with 7 positions matching TRBD1. CDR1 and CDR2 (germline): SNHLY, FYNNEI. This CDR3 is 15 amino acids long. Unmatched junction bases numbered 7, after V lost 5 bases and J lost 1 base. The CDR3 DNA reads as TGTGCCAGCAGTACGCGGACAGGACCGAACACTGAAGCTTTCTTT. Protein product: CASSTRTGPNTEAFF.

The chain employs TRBV5-6 and TRBJ2-7, with 8 positions matching TRBD1. This CDR3 has 17 amino acids. Germline values: CDR1 SGHDT, CDR2 YYEEEE. The V and J ends lost 2 bases and 2 bases, in that order; junction bases with no gene match: 12. DNA for the CDR3: TGTGCCAGCAGCTTTCTCCCTTCGGGACAGGTCCCCTACGAGCAGTACTTC. It codes for CASSFLPSGQVPYEQYF. Full variable domain (missing parts from reference TRBV5-6 and TRBJ2-7): DAGVTQSPTHLIKTRGQQVTLRCSPKSGHDTVSWYQQALGQGPQFIFQYYEEEERQRGNFPDRFSGHQFPNYSSELNVNALLLGDSALYLCASSFLPSGQVPYEQYFGPGTRLTVT.

The chain joins TRBV5-4 to TRBJ2-2; no definite D call. Germline loops: CDR1 SGHNT, CDR2 YYREEE (reference sequence). V was shortened by 4 bases and J by 6 bases, with 13 bases between the two germline ends. The CDR3 length is 14 residues. In nucleotides, the CDR3 is TGTGCCAGCAGCCCAGACTTGGTTCCCGGGGAGCTGTTTTTT. Its translation is CASSPDLVPGELFF.

The chain recombines TRBV7-6 with TRBJ2-1; 8 bases map to TRBD2. The length of the CDR3 is 18 residues. Trimming removed 2 bases from V and 0 bases from J; junction bases left unmatched: 9. Germline V lookup: CDR1 SGHVS, CDR2 FNYEAQ. In DNA form, the CDR3 reads TGTGCCAGCAGCTTACGCCAGGCCCGGGAGGGCTCCTACAATGAGCAGTTCTTC. Translated, it gives CASSLRQAREGSYNEQFF. The complete variable domain, with remaining parts taken from reference TRBV7-6 and TRBJ2-1, reads GAGVSQSPRYKVTKRGQDVALRCDPISGHVSLYWYRQALGQGPEFLTYFNYEAQQDKSGLPNDRFSAERPEGSISTLTIQRTEQRDSAMYRCASSLRQAREGSYNEQFFGPGTRLTVL.

This chain joins TRBV28 and TRBJ2-7; 7 bases are shared with TRBD2. The CDR3 has 18 residues. Germline V gene sequence: CDR1 MDHEN, CDR2 SYDVKM. Trimming removed 3 bases from V and 0 bases from J; junction bases left unmatched: 14. For the CDR3, the DNA is TGTGCCAGCAGTTTCGGTATTGGTACGGGAGGTCTCTCCTACGAGCAGTACTTC. This translates into CASSFGIGTGGLSYEQYF.

CDR3: CASSGGSSYNEQFF. The CDR3 DNA reads as TGTGCCAGCAGTGGCGGGAGCTCCTACAATGAGCAGTTCTTC. This chain joins TRBV28 and TRBJ2-1; 7 bases fit TRBD2. J lost 0 bases, V lost 5 bases, and 1 base had no gene match. This CDR3 contains 14 residues. CDR1 and CDR2 from the germline V gene are MDHEN and SYDVKM.

This chain's CDR3 is CASSPGQGDSGNTIYF. The CDR3 DNA sequence: TGTGCCAGCTCACCTGGACAGGGCGACTCTGGAAACACCATATATTTT. This sequence joins TRBV18 and TRBJ1-3; TRBD1 agrees at 8 bases. V lost 3 bases to trimming and J lost 0 bases; unmatched junction nucleotides: 4. The CDR3 loop spans 16 amino acids. Per germline, CDR1 KGHSH and CDR2 LQKENI.

The chain recombines TRBV28 with TRBJ2-6; 7 positions match TRBD2. V was pared by 9 bases and J by 3 bases, with 5 bases of the junction left unmatched. The CDR3 runs 14 residues. Germline V lookup: CDR1 MDHEN, CDR2 SYDVKM. The CDR3 sequence is CASQSGGGANVLTF. DNA for the CDR3: TGTGCCAGTCAATCGGGAGGTGGGGCCAACGTCCTGACTTTC.

The chain uses TRBV11-2 and TRBJ2-7, with 10 nucleotides matching TRBD2. The CDR3 is 18 residues long. The trim removed 3 bases at V and 2 bases at J, leaving 13 bases unmatched. Germline V gene data show CDR1 as SGHAT and CDR2 as FQNNGV. For the CDR3, the DNA is TGTGCCAGCAGCTTGGGCCTCCTACTAGCGGGGAAAACCTACGAGCAGTACTTC. Protein sequence: CASSLGLLLAGKTYEQYF.